This entry features one T cell receptor beta chain sequence. This record comes from a study of blood T cell repertoires in COVID-19. On the study more broadly: Samples taken during acute and convalescent COVID-19 were collected in the United States, Italy and Spain. In each case, the material was cDNA or gDNA derived from T cells, B-cell-depleted T cells, or PBMCs.

TCRdb keeps only in-frame clones here, not all; method: immunoSEQ multiplex PCR. The sample yields around 180,000 clones, more than 75% seen once. Followed longitudinally, the Seattle patients had been enrolled during active infection. V shed 4 bases and J 4 bases; nucleotides not matched to a gene: 2. Germline-derived CDR1 and CDR2 are MNHEY and SVGAGI. CDR3 length: 14 residues. Sequenced material: peripheral blood. The rearrangement links TRBV6-5 to TRBJ2-3; 10 positions match TRBD2. The sequence was collected from a person between 65 and 79 years old with COVID-19, enrolled during active disease. CDR3 sequence (DNA): TGTGCCAGCAGTTTGGGACTAGCGTCAGATACGCAGTATTTT. Protein: CASSLGLASDTQYF.